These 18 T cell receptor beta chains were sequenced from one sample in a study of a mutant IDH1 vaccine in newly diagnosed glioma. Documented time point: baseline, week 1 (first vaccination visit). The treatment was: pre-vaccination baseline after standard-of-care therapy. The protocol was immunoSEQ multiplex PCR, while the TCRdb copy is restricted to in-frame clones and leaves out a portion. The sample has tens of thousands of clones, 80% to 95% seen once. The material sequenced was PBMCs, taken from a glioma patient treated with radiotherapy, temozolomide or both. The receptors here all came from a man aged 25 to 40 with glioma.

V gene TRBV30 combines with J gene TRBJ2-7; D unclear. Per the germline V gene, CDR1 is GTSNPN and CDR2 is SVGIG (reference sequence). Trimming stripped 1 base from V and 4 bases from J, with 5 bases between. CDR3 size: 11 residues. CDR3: CAWSAAYEQYF. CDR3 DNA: TGTGCCTGGAGTGCCGCATACGAGCAGTACTTC.

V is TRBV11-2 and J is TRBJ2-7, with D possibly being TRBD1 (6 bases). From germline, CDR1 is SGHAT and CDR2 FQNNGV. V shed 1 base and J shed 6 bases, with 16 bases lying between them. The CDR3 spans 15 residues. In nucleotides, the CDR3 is TGTGCCAGCAGCTTAGTGCAGGGGCCCCGACGCGAGCAGTACTTC. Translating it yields CASSLVQGPRREQYF.

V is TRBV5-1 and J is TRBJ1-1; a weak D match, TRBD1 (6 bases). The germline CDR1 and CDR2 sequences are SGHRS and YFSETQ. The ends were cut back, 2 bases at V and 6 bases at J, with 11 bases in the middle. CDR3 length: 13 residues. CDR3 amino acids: CASSFQGNAEAFF. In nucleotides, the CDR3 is TGCGCCAGCAGCTTCCAGGGGAATGCTGAAGCTTTCTTT. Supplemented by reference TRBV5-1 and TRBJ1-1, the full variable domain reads KAGVTQTPRYLIKTRGQQVTLSCSPISGHRSVSWYQQTPGQGLQFLFEYFSETQRNKGNFPGRFSGRQFSNSRSEMNVSTLELGDSALYLCASSFQGNAEAFFGQGTRLTVV.

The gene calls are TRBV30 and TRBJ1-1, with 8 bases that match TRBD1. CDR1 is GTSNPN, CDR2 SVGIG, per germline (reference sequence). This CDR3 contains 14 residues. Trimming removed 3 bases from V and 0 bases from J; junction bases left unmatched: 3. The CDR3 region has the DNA TGTGCCTGGAGCGGGGACAGGCTGAACACTGAAGCTTTCTTT. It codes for CAWSGDRLNTEAFF.

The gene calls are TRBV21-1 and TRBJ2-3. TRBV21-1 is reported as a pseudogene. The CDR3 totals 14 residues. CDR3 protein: CASSNVGRTDTQYF. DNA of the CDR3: TGTGCCAGCAGTAACGTCGGACGGACAGATACGCAGTATTTT.

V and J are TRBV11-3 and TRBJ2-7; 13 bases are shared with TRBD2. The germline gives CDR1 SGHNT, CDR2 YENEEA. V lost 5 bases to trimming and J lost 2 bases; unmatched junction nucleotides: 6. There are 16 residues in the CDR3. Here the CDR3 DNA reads TGTGCCAGCAGCCCGAGAGGGACTAGCGGGACCTACGAGCAGTACTTC. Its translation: CASSPRGTSGTYEQYF.

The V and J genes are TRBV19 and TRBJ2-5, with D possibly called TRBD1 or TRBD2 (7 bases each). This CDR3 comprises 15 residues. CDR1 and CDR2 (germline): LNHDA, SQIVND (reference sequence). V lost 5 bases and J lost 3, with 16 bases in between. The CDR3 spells CASSGHAGGEETQYF. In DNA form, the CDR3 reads TGTGCCAGTAGTGGCCACGCAGGGGGGGAAGAGACCCAGTACTTC.

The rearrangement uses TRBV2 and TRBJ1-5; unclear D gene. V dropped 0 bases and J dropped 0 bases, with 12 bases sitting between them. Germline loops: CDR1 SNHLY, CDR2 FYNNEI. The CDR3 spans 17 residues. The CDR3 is CASSEAAGFYSNQPQHF. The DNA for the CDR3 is TGTGCCAGCAGTGAAGCAGCGGGGTTCTATAGCAATCAGCCCCAGCATTTT.

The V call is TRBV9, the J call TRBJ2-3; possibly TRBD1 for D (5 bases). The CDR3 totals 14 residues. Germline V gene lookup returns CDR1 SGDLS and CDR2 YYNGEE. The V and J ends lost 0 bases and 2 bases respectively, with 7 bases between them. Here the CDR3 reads CASSVAGYTDTQYF. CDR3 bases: TGTGCCAGCAGCGTAGCAGGGTACACAGATACGCAGTATTTT.

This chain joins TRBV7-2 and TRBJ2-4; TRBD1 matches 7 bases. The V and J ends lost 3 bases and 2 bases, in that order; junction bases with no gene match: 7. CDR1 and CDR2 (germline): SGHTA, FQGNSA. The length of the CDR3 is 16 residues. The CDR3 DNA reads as TGTGCCAGCAGCTTCCCGGGACAGCTTTCCAAAAACATTCAGTACTTC. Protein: CASSFPGQLSKNIQYF.

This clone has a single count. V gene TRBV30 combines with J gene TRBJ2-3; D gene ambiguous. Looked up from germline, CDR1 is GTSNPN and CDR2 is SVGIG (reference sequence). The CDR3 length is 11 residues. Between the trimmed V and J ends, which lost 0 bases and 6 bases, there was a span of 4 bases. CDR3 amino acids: CAWSVTDTQYF. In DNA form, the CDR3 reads TGTGCCTGGAGTGTAACCGATACGCAGTATTTT. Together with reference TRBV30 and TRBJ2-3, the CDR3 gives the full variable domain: SQTIHQWPATLVQPVGSPLSLECTVEGTSNPNLYWYRQAAGRGLQLLFYSVGIGQISSEVPQNLSASRPQDRQFILSSKKLLLSDSGFYLCAWSVTDTQYFGPGTRLTVL.

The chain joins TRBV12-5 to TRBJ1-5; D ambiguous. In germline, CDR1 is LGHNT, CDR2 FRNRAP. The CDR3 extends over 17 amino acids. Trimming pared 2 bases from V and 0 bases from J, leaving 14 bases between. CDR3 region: CASGLTPGTYSNQPQHF. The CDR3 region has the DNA TGTGCTAGTGGTTTGACCCCGGGAACTTATAGCAATCAGCCCCAGCATTTT.

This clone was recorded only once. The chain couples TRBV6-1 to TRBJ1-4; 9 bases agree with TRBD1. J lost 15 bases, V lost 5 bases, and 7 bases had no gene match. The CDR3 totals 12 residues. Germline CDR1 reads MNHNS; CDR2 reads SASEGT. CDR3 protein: CASSSEGDRVFF. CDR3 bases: TGTGCCAGCAGTTCCGAGGGGGACAGGGTGTTTTTT.

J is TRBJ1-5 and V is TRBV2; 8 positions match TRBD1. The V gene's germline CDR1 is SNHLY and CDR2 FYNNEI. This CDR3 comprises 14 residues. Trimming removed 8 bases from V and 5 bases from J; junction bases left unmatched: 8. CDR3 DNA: TGTGCCAGCTCAAAGACAGGGGAGGATCAGCCCCAGCATTTT. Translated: CASSKTGEDQPQHF.

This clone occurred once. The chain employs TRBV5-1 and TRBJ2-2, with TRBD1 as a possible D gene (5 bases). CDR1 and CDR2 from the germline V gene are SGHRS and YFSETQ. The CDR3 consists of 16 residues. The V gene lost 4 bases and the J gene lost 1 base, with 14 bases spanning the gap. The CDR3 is CASSPWAQGNTGELFF. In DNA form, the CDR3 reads TGCGCCAGCAGCCCCTGGGCCCAGGGGAACACCGGGGAGCTGTTTTTT.

Here the CDR3 DNA reads TGCGCCAGCAGCTTGGATCCGGGCAGCTCCTACGAGCAGTACTTC. Residues: CASSLDPGSSYEQYF. The gene calls are TRBV5-1 and TRBJ2-7, with D unclear. The CDR3 extends over 15 amino acids. V gave up 0 bases and J gave up 0 bases, with 10 bases separating them. Germline V CDR1 and CDR2: SGHRS, YFSETQ.

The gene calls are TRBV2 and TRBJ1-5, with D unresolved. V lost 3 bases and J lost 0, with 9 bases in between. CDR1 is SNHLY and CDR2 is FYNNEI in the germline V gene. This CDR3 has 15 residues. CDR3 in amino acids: CASSDSGFSNQPQHF. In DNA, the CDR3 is TGTGCCAGCAGTGATTCGGGGTTTAGCAATCAGCCCCAGCATTTT.

Here the CDR3 DNA reads TGTGCCAGCAGGTCTACAGGGGTACCTGAAGCTTTCTTT. Translating gives CASRSTGVPEAFF. This rearrangement joins TRBV6-5 to TRBJ1-1; 7 nucleotides match TRBD1. The CDR3 has 13 residues. The germline V gene has CDR1 MNHEY and CDR2 SVGAGI. Trimming cost V 6 bases and J 6 bases; bases outside gene matches: 7.